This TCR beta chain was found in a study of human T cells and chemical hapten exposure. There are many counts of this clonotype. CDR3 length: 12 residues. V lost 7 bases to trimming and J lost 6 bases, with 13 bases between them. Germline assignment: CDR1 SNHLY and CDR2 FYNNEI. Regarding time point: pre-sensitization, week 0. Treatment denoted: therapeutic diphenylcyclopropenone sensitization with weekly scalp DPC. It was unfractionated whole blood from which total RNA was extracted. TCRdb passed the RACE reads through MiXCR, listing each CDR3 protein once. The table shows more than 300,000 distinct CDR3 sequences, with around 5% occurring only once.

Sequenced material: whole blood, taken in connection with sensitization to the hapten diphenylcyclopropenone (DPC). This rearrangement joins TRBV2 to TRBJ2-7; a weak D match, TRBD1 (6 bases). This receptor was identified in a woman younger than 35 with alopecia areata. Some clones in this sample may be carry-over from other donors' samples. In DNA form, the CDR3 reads TGTGCCAGCAACCTACAGGGCCCCGAGCAGTACTTC. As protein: CASNLQGPEQYF. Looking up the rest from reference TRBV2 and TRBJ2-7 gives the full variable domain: EPEVTQTPSHQVTQMGQEVILRCVPISNHLYFYWYRQILGQKVEFLVSFYNNEISEKSEIFDDQFSVERPDGSNFTLKIRSTKLEDSAMYFCASNLQGPEQYFGPGTRLTVT.